The 22 T cell receptor beta chains in this list originate from one sample, sequenced in a study of CD8+ T cells in alopecia areata. Sequencing used cDNA as its template, made by extracting RNA and reverse transcribing it. Profiling relied on immunoSEQ multiplex PCR, and the TCRdb table lists in-frame clones only, not all of them. In the table there are tens of thousands of clones, 55% to 75% of which are singletons. The material sequenced was CD8+ T cells sorted from blood, taken at week 0. The receptors shown here come from a human donor with alopecia areata.

This clone was observed a few times. The V call is TRBV28, the J call TRBJ2-1, with D perhaps matching TRBD1 (6 bases). CDR1 MDHEN and CDR2 SYDVKM come from the germline V gene. Trimming pared 7 bases from V and 8 bases from J, leaving 12 bases between. CDR3 length: 12 residues. CDR3 region: CASTLAGDEQFF. The CDR3 nucleotides read TGTGCCAGCACCCTCGCAGGGGATGAGCAGTTCTTC.

This chain links TRBV29-1 with TRBJ1-2, with D hard to call. Trimming cost V 6 bases and J 2 bases, with 13 bases left between them. The CDR3 runs to 13 residues. Germline lookup yields CDR1 SQVTM and CDR2 ANQGSEA. CDR3 coding DNA: TGCAGCGTCGTACAGCCGGTAAACTATGGCTACACCTTC. As protein: CSVVQPVNYGYTF.

The V and J genes are TRBV5-1 and TRBJ2-1; possibly TRBD1 or TRBD2 for D (5 bases each). Germline CDR1 is SGHRS and CDR2 is YFSETQ. CDR3 length equals 15 residues. V lost 4 bases, J lost 13 bases, and 24 bases lay in between. The CDR3 spells CASSPLPSGTRVQFF. Here the CDR3 DNA reads TGCGCCAGCAGCCCTCTCCCCTCCGGGACCCGCGTTCAGTTCTTC.

The genes are TRBV14 and TRBJ2-5; D not resolved. The germline CDR1 and CDR2 sequences are SGHDN and FVKESK. This CDR3 region has 15 residues. Trimming removed 0 bases at V and 0 bases at J, with 8 bases between. CDR3 nucleotides: TGTGCCAGCAGCCAAGATTCTGTGTACCAAGAGACCCAGTACTTC. Protein product: CASSQDSVYQETQYF.

The chain carries TRBV25-1 and TRBJ1-1; a weak D match, TRBD1 (6 bases). Germline V gene lookup returns CDR1 MGHDK and CDR2 SYGVNS. Trimming stripped 5 bases from V and 3 bases from J, with 10 bases between. The CDR3 is made up of 13 amino acids. The CDR3 DNA is TGTGCCAGCAGTACAGGGCTTGACACTGAAGCTTTCTTT. Protein product: CASSTGLDTEAFF.

This clone was observed a few times. The V call is TRBV7-9, the J call TRBJ2-3; maybe TRBD2 (6 bases). V was cut by 5 bases and J by 4 bases, with 19 bases left in between. Germline V lookup: CDR1 SEHNR, CDR2 FQNEAQ (reference sequence). The CDR3 covers 16 residues. The CDR3 DNA sequence: TGTGCCAGCAGCGGTTCGGTCGGCAGGGAGGCAGATACGCAGTATTTT. Protein: CASSGSVGREADTQYF. The full variable domain, with the rest looked up from reference TRBV7-9 and TRBJ2-3, is DTGVSQNPRHKITKRGQNVTFRCDPISEHNRLYWYRQTLGQGPEFLTYFQNEAQLEKSRLLSDRFSAERPKGSFSTLEIQRTEQGDSAMYLCASSGSVGREADTQYFGPGTRLTVL.

By sample fraction, this clone is medium-sized (0.01 to 0.1%). This chain uses TRBV11-2 with TRBJ2-7; D ambiguous. CDR1 and CDR2 from the germline V gene are SGHAT and FQNNGV. V gave up 3 bases and J gave up 2 bases, with 11 bases separating them. The length of the CDR3 is 14 residues. As DNA, the CDR3 is TGTGCCAGCAGCTTTAGAGGTGGCGCCTACGAGCAGTACTTC. This gives the protein CASSFRGGAYEQYF.

The chain recombines TRBV5-4 with TRBJ1-2, with D tentatively TRBD1 (5 bases). Germline values: CDR1 SGHNT, CDR2 YYREEE (reference sequence). There are 14 residues in the CDR3. V was trimmed by 1 base and J by 7 bases, leaving 14 bases between them. The CDR3 loop is CASSLNAPRGGYTF. DNA of the CDR3: TGTGCCAGCAGCTTGAATGCCCCAAGGGGTGGCTACACCTTC.

This chain links TRBV7-9 with TRBJ2-2; D is uncertain. The germline CDR1 and CDR2 sequences are SEHNR and FQNEAQ (reference sequence). The V end lost 6 bases, the J end lost 1 base, and 6 bases lay between the germline ends. The CDR3 spans 13 residues. The CDR3 sequence: CASRFRNTGELFF. CDR3 nucleotides: TGTGCCAGCAGATTCAGGAACACCGGGGAGCTGTTTTTT.

V usage is TRBV9 and J usage is TRBJ2-1; no clear D gene. The V gene lost 6 bases and the J gene lost 9 bases, with 16 bases spanning the gap. CDR3 length: 13 residues. CDR1 and CDR2 (germline): SGDLS, YYNGEE. CDR3 in amino acids: CASTLLVSGEQFF. In nucleotides, the CDR3 is TGTGCCAGCACCTTGCTAGTCTCTGGTGAGCAGTTCTTC. Supplemented by reference TRBV9 and TRBJ2-1, the full variable domain reads DSGVTQTPKHLITATGQRVTLRCSPRSGDLSVYWYQQSLDQGLQFLIQYYNGEERAKGNILERFSAQQFPDLHSELNLSSLELGDSALYFCASTLLVSGEQFFGPGTRLTVL.

The V gene is TRBV2, the J gene TRBJ1-5; D is unresolved. Germline loops: CDR1 SNHLY, CDR2 FYNNEI. Trimming removed 3 bases from V and 1 base from J, with 10 bases in between. This CDR3 is 15 amino acids long. CDR3 nucleotides: TGTGCCAGCAGTGAGCGGGTATTGAGCAATCAGCCCCAGCATTTT. It yields the protein CASSERVLSNQPQHF.

The chain couples TRBV28 to TRBJ2-3; tentatively, D is TRBD2 (6 bases). Germline-derived CDR1 and CDR2 are MDHEN and SYDVKM. This CDR3 spans 15 amino acids. V was shortened by 3 bases and J by 2 bases, with 12 bases between the two germline ends. This CDR3 is CASSFGDSVTDTQYF. The CDR3 DNA reads TGTGCCAGCAGTTTCGGGGACTCAGTCACAGATACGCAGTATTTT.

The chain recombines TRBV29-1 with TRBJ2-3; D gene unclear. V was cut by 4 bases and J by 3 bases, with 20 bases left in between. CDR1 is SQVTM, CDR2 ANQGSEA, per germline. This CDR3 spans 16 amino acids. DNA for the CDR3: TGCAGCGTTGCCCCGGAACAGCTTCGGTTTACAGATACGCAGTATTTT. Encoded protein: CSVAPEQLRFTDTQYF.

The chain uses TRBV29-1 and TRBJ2-7; TRBD1 aligns across 7 bases. CDR3 length: 13 residues. V gave up 5 bases and J gave up 1 base; unmatched junction bases: 5. Germline CDR1 is SQVTM and CDR2 is ANQGSEA. The CDR3 protein is CSVYRGESYEQYF. In nucleotides, the CDR3 is TGCAGCGTTTACAGGGGCGAATCCTACGAGCAGTACTTC.

The chain recombines TRBV7-2 with TRBJ2-7; the D gene is possibly TRBD2 (6 bases). This CDR3 has 16 amino acids. Germline lookup yields CDR1 SGHTA and CDR2 FQGNSA. V dropped 5 bases and J dropped 2 bases, with 19 bases sitting between them. CDR3 DNA: TGTGCCAGCAGCCTTCCGGGGGTGAGACTAGCCTACGAGCAGTACTTC. This translates into CASSLPGVRLAYEQYF. Full variable domain (outside the CDR3, taken from reference TRBV7-2 and TRBJ2-7): GAGVSQSPSNKVTEKGKDVELRCDPISGHTALYWYRQSLGQGLEFLIYFQGNSAPDKSGLPSDRFSAERTGGSVSTLTIQRTQQEDSAVYLCASSLPGVRLAYEQYFGPGTRLTVT.

Only a few counts were recorded for this clone. This rearrangement joins TRBV27 to TRBJ2-5; D is tentatively TRBD1 or TRBD2 (6 bases each). The V end was cut by 5 bases, the J end by 4 bases, with 14 bases between. The CDR3 loop spans 14 amino acids. Germline V gene sequence: CDR1 MNHEY, CDR2 SMNVEV (reference sequence). The CDR3 here is CASSPLGGRETQYF. In DNA form, the CDR3 reads TGTGCCAGCAGTCCACTGGGGGGCCGAGAGACCCAGTACTTC.

This clone was recorded only once. In nucleotides, the CDR3 is TGTGCCAGCAGCCTTGGGGAGGGAGGGCCCTACGAGCAGTACTTC. Translation: CASSLGEGGPYEQYF. The chain links TRBV9 to TRBJ2-7; TRBD2 matches at 7 bases. After removal of 4 bases from V and 2 bases from J, the junction contained 9 bases not matched to a gene. Germline CDR1 is SGDLS and CDR2 is YYNGEE. CDR3 length: 15 amino acids.

This clone has just a few counts. The chain combines TRBV13 with TRBJ2-3; D uncertain. Looked up from germline, CDR1 is PRHDT and CDR2 is FYEKMQ (reference sequence). V lost 3 bases to trimming and J lost 6 bases, with 7 bases between them. The CDR3 loop spans 12 amino acids. Here the CDR3 DNA reads TGTGCCAGCAGCTTGGGTGTCGATACGCAGTATTTT. Its protein product is CASSLGVDTQYF.

A single count supports this clone. V gene TRBV6-5 combines with J gene TRBJ2-1, with a weak D call TRBD2 (6 bases). The CDR3 runs 13 residues. Trimming shortened V by 0 bases and J by 12 bases, and 12 bases separated the two germline ends. The germline CDR1 and CDR2 sequences are MNHEY and SVGAGI. CDR3 loop: CASSYSTGAAQFF. CDR3 sequence (DNA): TGTGCCAGCAGTTACTCGACGGGAGCGGCGCAGTTCTTC.

The genes are TRBV27 and TRBJ2-6; no definite D call. The CDR3 is 14 amino acids. With 5 bases removed from V and 0 bases from J, the gap between germline ends came to 5 bases. Germline values: CDR1 MNHEY, CDR2 SMNVEV (reference sequence). The CDR3 sequence is CASSPGSGANVLTF. DNA for the CDR3: TGTGCCAGCAGTCCTGGCTCTGGGGCCAACGTCCTGACTTTC.

The rearrangement joins TRBV14 to TRBJ1-2; 8 positions agree with TRBD1. CDR3 size: 13 residues. Germline loops: CDR1 SGHDN, CDR2 FVKESK. Losses at the gene ends were 6 bases for V and 7 bases for J; bases not matched to a gene: 7. In DNA form, the CDR3 reads TGTGCCAGCAGGGGCTCAGGGGGCTTTGGCTACACCTTC. The encoded protein is CASRGSGGFGYTF. The full variable domain, with the rest looked up from reference TRBV14 and TRBJ1-2, is EAGVTQFPSHSVIEKGQTVTLRCDPISGHDNLYWYRRVMGKEIKFLLHFVKESKQDESGMPNNRFLAERTGGTYSTLKVQPAELEDSGVYFCASRGSGGFGYTFGSGTRLTVV.

This clone occurred a few times. V and J are TRBV5-1 and TRBJ1-1; D is ambiguous. The CDR3 loop spans 14 amino acids. Germline CDR1 reads SGHRS; CDR2 reads YFSETQ. V lost 2 bases and J 1 base, leaving 9 bases between the germline ends. Here the CDR3 DNA reads TGCGCCAGCAGCTTTAACCGACGGAACACTGAAGCTTTCTTT. It encodes CASSFNRRNTEAFF.